The next 3 T cell receptor beta chains were all read from a single sample in a study of T cells after posttransplantation cyclophosphamide. Sequenced by immunoSEQ multiplex PCR; TCRdb stores in-frame clones only, minus some. Among over 5,500 clones listed, just under 80% were seen once. The sequenced sample was memory CD4+ T cells sorted from blood. The receptors were gathered from a woman in her 50s in good health and a related stem cell transplant donor.

The genes are TRBV5-1 and TRBJ1-1; D unresolved. V was cut by 4 bases and J by 4 bases, with 14 bases left in between. CDR1 and CDR2 (germline): SGHRS, YFSETQ. The CDR3 covers 14 residues. CDR3: CASSTSGGSTEAFF. In DNA form, the CDR3 reads TGCGCCAGCAGCACGTCGGGTGGTAGCACTGAAGCTTTCTTT.

This clone showed up just once. The J gene is TRBJ2-1, the V gene TRBV4-3; 10 nucleotides agree with TRBD1. Germline CDR1 reads LGHNA; CDR2 reads YSLEER. J lost 0 bases, V lost 0 bases, and 5 bases had no gene match. The length of the CDR3 is 18 residues. The CDR3 here is CASSQDGTGAYSYNEQFF. CDR3 DNA sequence: TGCGCCAGCAGCCAAGACGGGACAGGGGCCTACTCCTACAATGAGCAGTTCTTC.

This rearrangement joins TRBV7-3 to TRBJ1-2; tentative D call: TRBD1 (6 bases). This CDR3 is 13 amino acids long. The V gene's germline CDR1 is SGHTA and CDR2 FQGTGA. Deletions cut 4 bases from V and 10 bases from J, with 16 bases between. The CDR3: CASSSEQGFDYTF. The CDR3 nucleotides read TGTGCCAGCAGCTCCGAACAGGGATTTGACTACACCTTC.